The 7 T cell receptor beta chains below all came from one sample that was sequenced in a study of cytomegalovirus exposure and HLA in healthy donors. PCR involved 60 Vbeta and 13 Jbeta primers. Profiling relied on immunoSEQ multiplex PCR, and the TCRdb table lists in-frame clones only, not all of them. The sample lists some 130,000 clones, approximately 75% seen once, with approximately 4.2% in the top ten. Sequencing was performed on PBMCs. The receptors shown here come from a man aged 45-65 years in good health and CMV-seropositive.

V gene TRBV29-1 combines with J gene TRBJ2-7, with TRBD1 as a possible D gene (6 bases). Looked up from germline, CDR1 is SQVTM and CDR2 is ANQGSEA. The CDR3 consists of 15 residues. V shed 6 bases and J shed 1 base, with 19 bases lying between them. CDR3 sequence: CSVYKPARGSYEQYF. CDR3 DNA sequence: TGCAGCGTCTACAAGCCAGCAAGGGGGTCCTACGAGCAGTACTTC.

The V gene is TRBV18, the J gene TRBJ1-1; 10 bases are shared with TRBD1. The CDR3 is made up of 13 amino acids. With 4 bases clipped from V and 10 bases from J, the junction kept 6 bases outside the gene matches. Germline CDR1 KGHSH, CDR2 LQKENI. The CDR3 sequence: CASSLFGTGVAFF. Written as DNA, the CDR3 is TGTGCCAGCTCACTATTTGGGACAGGGGTAGCTTTCTTT.

This clone was detected a few times. The chain couples TRBV5-5 to TRBJ2-7, with 7 positions matching TRBD1. The CDR3 is 15 amino acids. V lost 4 bases and J lost 3; bases outside the gene matches: 10. CDR1 SGHKS and CDR2 YYEKEE come from the germline V gene (reference sequence). The CDR3 spells CASSKTGMGFYEQYF. The CDR3 bases are TGTGCCAGCAGCAAGACAGGGATGGGCTTCTACGAGCAGTACTTC. Variable domain in full (rest from reference TRBV5-5 and TRBJ2-7): DAGVTQSPTHLIKTRGQQVTLRCSPISGHKSVSWYQQVLGQGPQFIFQYYEKEERGRGNFPDRFSARQFPNYSSELNVNALLLGDSALYLCASSKTGMGFYEQYFGPGTRLTVT.

This chain uses TRBV6-1 with TRBJ1-2, with unresolved D. CDR1 MNHNS and CDR2 SASEGT come from the germline V gene. The CDR3 is made up of 11 amino acids. V was shortened by 4 bases and J by 8 bases, with 8 bases between the two germline ends. DNA of the CDR3: TGTGCCAGCAGTGTCTCCCCGGGCTACACCTTC. Protein product: CASSVSPGYTF.

This chain connects TRBV5-1 to TRBJ2-1; TRBD2 aligns across 12 bases. The CDR3 is made up of 14 amino acids. CDR1 is SGHRS and CDR2 is YFSETQ in the germline V gene. V shed 3 bases and J 10 bases; nucleotides not matched to a gene: 5. The CDR3 region has the DNA TGCGCCAGCAGCTCGACTAGCGGGGGCGGGGAGCAGTTCTTC. Protein sequence: CASSSTSGGGEQFF. Full variable domain (missing parts from reference TRBV5-1 and TRBJ2-1): KAGVTQTPRYLIKTRGQQVTLSCSPISGHRSVSWYQQTPGQGLQFLFEYFSETQRNKGNFPGRFSGRQFSNSRSEMNVSTLELGDSALYLCASSSTSGGGEQFFGPGTRLTVL.

The genes are TRBV14 and TRBJ2-3; 9 nucleotides align to TRBD2. The CDR3 is 16 residues long. Germline lookup yields CDR1 SGHDN and CDR2 FVKESK. The V and J ends lost 3 bases and 1 base, in that order; junction bases with no gene match: 5. In DNA form, the CDR3 reads TGTGCCAGCAGCCAGAATAGCGGGGGAGGCACAGATACGCAGTATTTT. This encodes CASSQNSGGGTDTQYF.

This clone was counted once. This chain uses TRBV7-8 with TRBJ2-7; the D gene is possibly TRBD1 (6 bases). The CDR3 loop spans 14 amino acids. V was clipped by 1 base and J by 4 bases, with 11 bases between them. In germline, CDR1 is SGHVS, CDR2 FQNEAQ. CDR3 in amino acids: CASSLVRGRYEQYF. CDR3 nucleotide sequence: TGTGCCAGCAGCTTAGTCAGGGGAAGGTACGAGCAGTACTTC.